The clone carrying this T cell receptor (beta chain) has a count of ten or more. Drawn from each donor were 7.5 to 10 milliliters of peripheral blood. The data were taken from a study of blood T cells in healthy people across ages. This CDR3 has 13 residues. V was cut by 6 bases and J by 2 bases, with 13 bases left in between. Germline V gene data show CDR1 as SQVTM and CDR2 as ANQGSEA. For the second PCR, which ran for about 7 to 12 cycles, a sample-barcoded 5' primer and a J-beta primer mix were used. Via MiXCR, TCRdb re-called the 5' RACE reads, giving one row per CDR3 protein. The sample holds 980,000 or so distinct CDR3 sequences, roughly 43% seen once.

Sequencing was performed on blood. The chain uses TRBV29-1 and TRBJ2-5; tentatively, D is TRBD2 (6 bases). This TCR derives from a man younger than 40 in good health. Written as DNA, the CDR3 is TGCAGCGTGCGGGACGGAGGACAAGAGACCCAGTACTTC. Residues: CSVRDGGQETQYF.